The present entry profiles one T cell receptor beta chain with its context. Its antigen remains unknown. The repertoire was sequenced with immunoSEQ multiplex PCR; TCRdb's copy has only in-frame clones and lacks some. The table includes approximately 16,000 clones, around 93% detected once. The data are from a study of T cell clonotyping in hematopoietic cell transplantation. CDR3 length: 16 residues. The V and J ends lost 0 bases and 5 bases, in that order; junction bases with no gene match: 5. Germline assignment: CDR1 LGHNA and CDR2 YSLEER. The time point denotes: recipient sample about 28 days before transplant, after cytoreduction. General observations from the study: Few recipient clonotypes overlapped donors; over 95% were de novo at given depth.

The receptor comes from a man in his late teens or twenties with biphenotypic leukemia. Some clones in this sample may be carry-over from other donors' samples. The chain carries TRBV4-3 and TRBJ2-7, with 12 bases matching TRBD1. The sample here was peripheral blood mononuclear cells, taken before stem cell transplant. CDR3 loop: CASSQEGGTGGNEQYF. CDR3 bases: TGCGCCAGCAGCCAAGAAGGTGGGACAGGGGGCAACGAGCAGTACTTC.